This entry is about one T cell receptor beta chain. This clone appeared a single time. The clone's antigen remains unknown. No base quality values were provided; no much bigger clone lies one nucleotide off. From its cysteine to its phenylalanine, the CDR3 spans 15 amino acids. CDR3 DNA only is kept here, 45 bases in frame from base 1. V and J are trimmed by 1 base and 6 bases, and the gene matches miss 3 bases of the junction. CDR1 is given as GTSNPN and CDR2 as SVGIG, both from the germline V gene (reference sequence). These data come from a study of blood T cell repertoires in COVID-19 (dated by TCRdb to between 2020 and 2021). About the study as a whole: Samples covering the acute and convalescent phases of COVID-19 were provided by collaborators in the United States, Italy and Spain. The repertoires were made available in a free public database intended to serve as a resource for research on the immune response to SARS-CoV-2. The dataset comprised deeply sampled blood TCRbeta repertoires from subjects exposed to, actively infected with, or recovered from COVID-19. The material from the prospective study consisted of cDNA or gDNA derived from T cells, B-cell-depleted T cells, or PBMCs. Where available, HLA class I and class II types were taken from metadata supplied by the sample provider and were not determined by assay-based typing. A de-identified subject ID, COVID-19 status, age in years and sex were almost always included in the sample metadata. Samples were obtained from the ongoing ImmuneRACE study (first 160 participants) and from about 1,300 subjects provided by 6 global collaborators. What the authors observed across the whole study: How much clinical and demographic metadata was included differed by source and by participant, and the metadata was provided uncurated.

The immunoSEQ Assay, a bias-controlled multiplex PCR, was used to amplify TCRbeta CDR3 regions from genomic DNA. The authors' analysis ran thus. Within the assay, amplification of reference gene primers was used to estimate how many nucleated cells each sample contained. To quantify the absolute abundance of each unique TCRbeta CDR3 rearrangement, sequence reads were collapsed and filtered. For each sample, productive Simpson clonality was calculated by taking the square root of Simpson's diversity index across productive rearrangements. The table comes from immuneACCESS by way of TCRdb, which keeps in-frame sequences with V and J called. Part of the clones is missing from these tables; in studies checked, under half for an unresolved V gene and the rest for unknown reasons. The DNA was the basis for D and trimming; V, J and clone size are from that table. The sample table shows approximately 250,000 clones, and 75% to 90% are seen once. Almost 2% of the sample rests with the top ten.

The collaborating institutions used their own protocols to collect whole blood in K2EDTA tubes. For TCRbeta analysis, collaborator samples were shipped as frozen whole blood, as isolated PBMCs, or as DNA extracted from either sample type. The sequenced sample was peripheral blood. The TCR comes from a young man with active or convalescent COVID-19. The rearrangement combines TRBV30 with TRBJ1-6, with TRBD1 matching 10 junction bases. The DNA sequence reads TGTGCCTGGAGTGGACAGGGGGCAGGTAATTCACCCCTCCACTTT. It is translated as CAWSGQGAGNSPLHF. When the CDR3 is completed using the reference TRBV30 and TRBJ1-6 genes on either side, the full variable domain is SQTIHQWPATLVQPVGSPLSLECTVEGTSNPNLYWYRQAAGRGLQLLFYSVGIGQISSEVPQNLSASRPQDRQFILSSKKLLLSDSGFYLCAWSGQGAGNSPLHFGNGTRLTVT.